The 19 T cell receptor beta chains below come from one sample, sequenced in a study of cytomegalovirus exposure and HLA in healthy donors. It was with 60 Vbeta and 13 Jbeta primers that the PCR ran. Only in-frame clones appear in the TCRdb table, and some are missing; sequencing was by immunoSEQ multiplex PCR. The sample has 150,000 to 200,000 clones. Sequencing was performed on PBMCs. These receptors all come from a man aged 30 to 39 in good health and CMV-seronegative.

The chain uses TRBV11-3 and TRBJ2-1; 13 positions agree with TRBD2. The CDR3 sequence is 15 residues long. CDR1 is SGHNT, CDR2 YENEEA, per germline. The trim removed 4 bases at V and 8 bases at J, leaving 5 bases unmatched. CDR3 DNA: TGTGCCAGCAGCTCCACTAGCGGGAGGGCATATGAGCAGTTCTTC. Translation gives CASSSTSGRAYEQFF.

The V and J genes are TRBV19 and TRBJ1-5; the D gene is possibly TRBD1 (5 bases). Germline CDR1 reads LNHDA; CDR2 reads SQIVND (reference sequence). V was shortened by 7 bases and J by 2 bases, with 15 bases between the two germline ends. This CDR3 has 15 residues. As DNA, the CDR3 is TGTGCCAGTACCCCACGGGGGTTTGGCAATCAGCCCCAGCATTTT. Its translation is CASTPRGFGNQPQHF. Looking up the rest from reference TRBV19 and TRBJ1-5 gives the full variable domain: DGGITQSPKYLFRKEGQNVTLSCEQNLNHDAMYWYRQDPGQGLRLIYYSQIVNDFQKGDIAEGYSVSREKKESFPLTVTSAQKNPTAFYLCASTPRGFGNQPQHFGDGTRLSIL.

This sequence joins TRBV5-8 and TRBJ1-1; no clear D gene. Trimming pared 3 bases from V and 0 bases from J, leaving 24 bases between. The CDR3 is 19 residues long. Germline CDR1 SGHTS, CDR2 YDEGEE. The CDR3 nucleotides are TGTGCCAGCAGCTCCAGAGGGTTCATCTTTCCGAGAATGAACACTGAAGCTTTCTTT. This encodes CASSSRGFIFPRMNTEAFF.

The CDR3 region has the DNA TGCAGCGTTGAAGGGGGACATTTCCTATCCTACAATGAGCAGTTCTTC. It yields the protein CSVEGGHFLSYNEQFF. J is TRBJ2-1 and V is TRBV29-1; D may be TRBD1 (6 bases). The CDR3 has 16 amino acids. V was pared by 1 base and J by 1 base, with 14 bases between. Germline V gives CDR1 SQVTM, CDR2 ANQGSEA.

V gene TRBV19 combines with J gene TRBJ2-2, with D tentatively TRBD2 (6 bases). There are 14 residues in the CDR3. The V gene lost 5 bases and the J gene lost 6 bases, with 13 bases spanning the gap. Germline V lookup: CDR1 LNHDA, CDR2 SQIVND (reference sequence). CDR3 in amino acids: CASSRQEGAGELFF. CDR3 DNA: TGTGCCAGTAGTCGGCAGGAGGGAGCCGGGGAGCTGTTTTTT.

The chain recombines TRBV18 with TRBJ1-1; 7 nucleotides agree with TRBD1. The CDR3 loop spans 16 amino acids. Trimming at V came to 4 bases and at J to 1 base, leaving 9 bases not matched to a gene. Germline V gene data show CDR1 as KGHSH and CDR2 as LQKENI. In DNA form, the CDR3 reads TGTGCCAGCTCACTCACAAGACAGGGAGGGAACACTGAAGCTTTCTTT. Translating it yields CASSLTRQGGNTEAFF.

This CDR3 is CASSVQMNTEAFF. CDR3 sequence (DNA): TGTGCCAGCAGTGTTCAAATGAACACTGAAGCTTTCTTT. The chain links TRBV6-1 to TRBJ1-1; D is uncertain. The germline V and J ends were trimmed by 4 bases and 0 bases, with 6 bases remaining between them. CDR1 is MNHNS, CDR2 SASEGT, per germline. The CDR3 consists of 13 residues.

The chain has TRBV2 and TRBJ2-1; 9 nucleotides line up with TRBD1. CDR1 and CDR2 (germline): SNHLY, FYNNEI. After removal of 7 bases from V and 8 bases from J, the junction contained 9 bases not matched to a gene. The CDR3 covers 14 residues. Written as DNA, the CDR3 is TGTGCCAGCATCCGACAGGGGGGATACGATGAGCAGTTCTTC. It specifies CASIRQGGYDEQFF.

The rearrangement uses TRBV29-1 and TRBJ2-6; 7 bases agree with TRBD1. The CDR3 length is 14 residues. V dropped 6 bases and J dropped 1; count of bases not matched to a gene: 3. Germline CDR1 is SQVTM and CDR2 is ANQGSEA. CDR3 loop: CSVATGSGANVLTF. CDR3 in DNA: TGCAGCGTCGCGACAGGGTCTGGGGCCAACGTCCTGACTTTC.

The chain has TRBV19 and TRBJ2-7; 12 bases map to TRBD1. The length of the CDR3 is 15 residues. Germline values: CDR1 LNHDA, CDR2 SQIVND (reference sequence). J gave up 6 bases and V 5 bases, and 8 bases lay outside the gene matches. The CDR3 protein is CASSVPGQGAGEQYF. Written as DNA, the CDR3 is TGTGCCAGTAGTGTACCGGGACAGGGGGCTGGCGAGCAGTACTTC.

This chain uses TRBV30 with TRBJ1-1; TRBD1 is a possible D gene (6 bases). This CDR3 is built from 20 residues. V was pared by 0 bases and J by 0 bases, with 26 bases between. The germline V gene has CDR1 GTSNPN and CDR2 SVGIG (reference sequence). The CDR3 DNA sequence: TGTGCCTGGAGTGTACCCAAGCTTCGACAGGCGACTTCCATGAACACTGAAGCTTTCTTT. It encodes CAWSVPKLRQATSMNTEAFF.

V and J are TRBV5-4 and TRBJ2-7, with 11 bases lining up with TRBD2. This CDR3 spans 15 amino acids. V was clipped by 7 bases and J by 3 bases; unmatched bases: 9. Per the germline V gene, CDR1 is SGHNT and CDR2 is YYREEE (reference sequence). Here the CDR3 DNA reads TGTGCCAGCTACTTCGGGACTAGCGGAGTCTACGAGCAGTACTTC. Amino acids: CASYFGTSGVYEQYF.

The V gene is TRBV6-1, the J gene TRBJ2-1; 12 bases fit TRBD2. Trimming removed 10 bases from V and 8 bases from J; junction bases left unmatched: 9. The CDR3 totals 14 residues. Germline V gene lookup returns CDR1 MNHNS and CDR2 SASEGT. The CDR3 spells CATRTSGKYHEQFF. As DNA, the CDR3 is TGTGCCACCCGGACTAGCGGGAAATATCATGAGCAGTTCTTC.

The V call is TRBV6-5, the J call TRBJ2-1; 8 positions agree with TRBD1. Germline V gene sequence: CDR1 MNHEY, CDR2 SVGAGI. The CDR3 totals 13 residues. Germline trimming cut 6 bases from V and 8 bases from J; bases unmatched to any gene: 6. CDR3 sequence (DNA): TGTGCCAGCAGCCGCCAGGGGGCGCATGAGCAGTTCTTC. This gives the protein CASSRQGAHEQFF.

The gene calls are TRBV28 and TRBJ1-3, with 7 bases matching TRBD1. V was pared by 3 bases and J by 6 bases, with 5 bases of the junction left unmatched. The V gene's germline CDR1 is MDHEN and CDR2 SYDVKM. The length of the CDR3 is 14 residues. CDR3 region: CASSFSGTANTIYF. The CDR3 DNA sequence: TGTGCCAGCAGTTTTTCCGGGACAGCAAACACCATATATTTT.

This chain connects TRBV9 to TRBJ1-2; 10 bases align to TRBD1. CDR1 is SGDLS and CDR2 is YYNGEE in the germline V gene. The CDR3 spans 15 residues. With 4 bases clipped from V and 5 bases from J, the junction kept 8 bases outside the gene matches. Here the CDR3 reads CASSPLGQGKYGYTF. The DNA for the CDR3 is TGTGCCAGCAGCCCGCTGGGACAGGGGAAATATGGCTACACCTTC.

The chain employs TRBV5-1 and TRBJ2-3; D unresolved. CDR1 SGHRS and CDR2 YFSETQ come from the germline V gene. The CDR3 length is 14 residues. The ends were cut back, 0 bases at V and 2 bases at J, with 7 bases in the middle. The DNA for the CDR3 is TGCGCCAGCAGCTTGGTTACTCTCACAGATACGCAGTATTTT. Amino acid sequence: CASSLVTLTDTQYF.

The J gene is TRBJ2-1, the V gene TRBV5-1; 7 bases line up with TRBD2. Trimming removed 3 bases from V and 5 bases from J; junction bases left unmatched: 5. The CDR3 sequence is 14 residues long. Germline V gene sequence: CDR1 SGHRS, CDR2 YFSETQ. The CDR3 region is CASSSSGLNNEQFF. The CDR3 DNA reads TGCGCCAGCAGCTCCTCGGGACTAAACAATGAGCAGTTCTTC.

The chain carries TRBV9 and TRBJ2-7; perhaps TRBD1 as D (6 bases). The germline V gene encodes CDR1 SGDLS and CDR2 YYNGEE. Trimming left V 4 bases short and J 1 base short, with 12 bases between. The CDR3 is 14 residues long. DNA for the CDR3: TGTGCCAGCAGCCCGCGGCAGGGGTCCTACGAGCAGTACTTC. Translation gives CASSPRQGSYEQYF. Full variable domain (remainder filled in from reference TRBV9 and TRBJ2-7): DSGVTQTPKHLITATGQRVTLRCSPRSGDLSVYWYQQSLDQGLQFLIQYYNGEERAKGNILERFSAQQFPDLHSELNLSSLELGDSALYFCASSPRQGSYEQYFGPGTRLTVT.